This paragraph covers one T cell receptor beta chain sequence. Antigen specificity is unknown. V shed 6 bases, J shed 7 bases, and the junction held 14 bases outside the gene matches. The CDR3 consists of 16 residues. CDR1 is LNHDA, CDR2 SQIVND, per germline (reference sequence). The data were taken from a study of siplizumab effects on memory and regulatory T cells. Overall study: Paired mixed lymphocyte reaction conditions consisted of siplizumab at approximately 1 ug/mL or no drug.

Responder and stimulator cells in the mixed lymphocyte reaction were cultured together for around 6 days at 37°C. General study points: Contribution to the alloresponse seemed major for naive T cells, which also seemed more diverse than memory cells.

The assay looked at some 100,000 TCR templates in each sample. The data were produced by immunoSEQ multiplex PCR, yet TCRdb's version contains in-frame clones alone and is incomplete. The profile shows roughly 5,300 clones, over 45% of them singletons. This chain uses TRBV19 with TRBJ2-1; 8 positions match TRBD1. The sample comprised CFSE-low (dividing) CD8+ T cells sorted from an allogeneic mixed lymphocyte reaction. The TCR was taken from a human donor in good health; the cells came from an allogeneic mixed lymphocyte reaction. Some clones in this sample may be carry-over from other donors' samples. The CDR3: CASSSTKWTGPNEQFF. CDR3 bases: TGTGCCAGTAGCTCTACCAAATGGACAGGGCCGAATGAGCAGTTCTTC.